Sample share makes the clone carrying this T cell receptor (beta chain) medium-sized. What it recognizes is unknown. Germline assignment: CDR1 MRHNA and CDR2 SNTAGT. V gave up 5 bases and J gave up 5 bases; unmatched junction bases: 9. The CDR3 length is 15 residues. The data are from a study of lung T cells in sarcoidosis with Löfgren's syndrome. Findings of the study overall: Multiple Löfgren's syndrome patients reportedly shared TRAV12-1 and TRBV2 CDR3 motifs. Versus controls, Löfgren's syndrome patients reportedly showed TRAV12-1 and TRBV2 as most expanded. In alpha-beta pairs, TRAV12-1 favored TRBV2, and their CDR3s were homologous.

TCRdb itself ran the reads through MiXCR, one entry per CDR3 protein. The table has thousands of distinct CDR3 sequences, under 30% seen once. Source material: CD4+ T cells from PBMCs. The receptor was derived from a human donor with sarcoidosis (Löfgren's syndrome or another form), or a control subject (not recorded which). The chain couples TRBV6-4 to TRBJ2-1, with TRBD2 matching over 7 bases. CDR3 amino acids: CASSSGGGKDNEQFF. CDR3 nucleotides: TGTGCCAGCAGTTCGGGCGGGGGAAAAGACAATGAGCAGTTCTTC.